This T cell receptor (beta chain) was found in a study of cytomegalovirus exposure and HLA in healthy donors. Study-level points and caveats: Using a false discovery rate of 0.05, a later analysis showed that 16,951 TCR beta sequences were associated with HLA alleles.

Germline V gene lookup returns CDR1 LNHDA and CDR2 SQIVND (reference sequence). The CDR3 is 15 amino acids. The J segment lost 1 base and the V segment lost 5 bases, leaving 7 bases of the junction unmatched. Primers for the PCR totalled 60 Vbeta and 13 Jbeta. The repertoire was sequenced with immunoSEQ multiplex PCR; TCRdb's copy has only in-frame clones and lacks some. Of about 130,000 clones in the sample, roughly 85% were seen once. Turning to this clone: The target antigen is unknown.

The chain joins TRBV19 to TRBJ2-7; 8 nucleotides align to TRBD2. The sequence was collected from a man in his forties in good health and CMV-seronegative. Sequencing input: PBMCs. The CDR3 DNA reads TGTGCCAGTAGTCCCAGCGGGGGTTTTTCCTACGAGCAGTACTTC. Translating it yields CASSPSGGFSYEQYF.